This T cell receptor (beta chain) was observed in a study of cytomegalovirus exposure and HLA in healthy donors. Points from the study as a whole: Equally common other TCR beta chains were less clonally expanded than HLA-associated ones, a later analysis found. DRB1 had the most TCR associations and HLA-C the fewest, a later analysis found, with rates varying by HLA locus.

Remarks on this clone: What it binds is not known.

Both 60 Vbeta primers and 13 Jbeta primers went into the PCR. Measured with immunoSEQ multiplex PCR; TCRdb has only the in-frame clones, and not every one. This sample has 210,000 or so clones, with approximately 84% found just once. CDR3 length: 14 residues. The sequenced sample consisted of PBMCs. The sequence came from a girl under 10 years old in good health and CMV-seronegative. The chain is built from TRBV21-1 and TRBJ2-3; the D call of TRBD2 is as the table states it, not checked on the DNA. TRBV21-1 is deemed a pseudogene. CDR3 sequence reads: CASSRRAGTDTQYF. CDR3 in DNA: TGTGCCAGCAGCCGGAGGGCCGGCACAGATACGCAGTATTTT.